One and the same sample provided the 14 T cell receptor beta chains below, sequenced in a study of tumor-infiltrating lymphocytes in primary liver carcinoma. Unsorted whole blood supplied the RNA, and germline DNA was extracted too. A primer in the constant region served to generate TCR beta cDNA from approximately 500 ng of total RNA. The TCR beta library was amplified through three nested multiplex PCR rounds in a modified ARM-PCR procedure. A C-beta reverse primer was combined with TRBV1-TRBV30 forward primers in the first two PCR rounds, and each round had 10 cycles. Each CDR3 protein is one row after TCRdb ran MiXCR on the multiplex PCR reads. This table holds approximately 310,000 distinct CDR3 sequences, 50% to 70% found once. Sequencing was performed on peripheral blood. The source is a man in his forties with primary liver carcinoma and hepatitis B virus infection.

J is TRBJ2-1 and V is TRBV10-3; tentative D call: TRBD2 (6 bases). This CDR3 spans 17 amino acids. CDR1 and CDR2 from the germline V gene are ENHRY and SYGVKD. Trimming took off 6 bases at V and 4 bases at J, with 22 bases between the two ends. The CDR3 spells CAIRLTGSGRFYNEQFF. The CDR3 DNA reads as TGTGCCATCAGACTCACCGGAAGCGGGCGGTTTTACAATGAGCAGTTCTTC.

This clonotype was observed a single time. The chain uses TRBV11-3 and TRBJ2-5; TRBD2 matches 14 bases. The CDR3 has 18 amino acids. Germline CDR1 SGHNT, CDR2 YENEEA. After removal of 5 bases from V and 4 bases from J, the junction contained 12 bases not matched to a gene. CDR3 sequence (DNA): TGTGCCAGCAGCAGTGGACTAGCGGGAGGCCGGGGCCGAGAGACCCAGTACTTC. Its protein product is CASSSGLAGGRGRETQYF.

About this clonotype itself: The germline gene is not matched at one end of the junction; a read error may be the cause. The rearrangement joins TRBV6-1 to TRBJ1-5, with D possibly TRBD1 on 6 matching bases. Germline-derived CDR1 and CDR2 are MNHNS and SASEGT. The CDR3 consists of 15 residues. As DNA, the CDR3 is TGTGCCAGCAGTGAAAGGACAGTTAGCAATCGGCCCCAGCATTTT. It codes for CASSERTVSNRPQHF.

This clonotype was detected ten times or more. V usage is TRBV29-1 and J usage is TRBJ2-2; TRBD1 might be the D (5 bases). V lost 6 bases and J lost 0, with 8 bases in between. The CDR3 contains 13 residues. Per germline, CDR1 SQVTM and CDR2 ANQGSEA. The CDR3 reads CSVGHTNTGELFF. CDR3 nucleotides: TGCAGCGTCGGACATACGAACACCGGGGAGCTGTTTTTT.

The J gene is TRBJ2-7, the V gene TRBV10-2; 8 nucleotides align to TRBD1. The V gene end was trimmed by 6 bases and the J gene end by 5 bases; junction bases not matched to a gene: 9. The germline V gene encodes CDR1 WSHSY and CDR2 SAAADI. The CDR3 is made up of 14 amino acids. CDR3 amino acids: CASSPDRGIDEQYF. The DNA of the CDR3 is TGCGCCAGCAGCCCAGACAGGGGTATCGACGAGCAGTACTTC.

This clonotype was detected a few times. It may be a read error: a sequence one base away is much more abundant. The chain joins TRBV29-1 to TRBJ2-3; D gene uncertain. CDR1 is SQVTM, CDR2 ANQGSEA, per germline. The CDR3 is made up of 13 amino acids. V shed 5 bases and J shed 2 bases, with 11 bases lying between them. This CDR3 reads CSVLGADTDTQYF. Written as DNA, the CDR3 is TGCAGCGTTTTAGGTGCTGACACAGATACGCAGTATTTT.

The rearrangement uses TRBV4-3 and TRBJ2-7; D call uncertain. Per the germline V gene, CDR1 is LGHNA and CDR2 is YSLEER. The V end was cut by 1 base, the J end by 0 bases, with 10 bases between. The CDR3 covers 15 residues. CDR3 residues: CASSQGLWDSYEQYF. The CDR3 DNA reads as TGCGCCAGCAGCCAAGGTTTGTGGGACTCCTACGAGCAGTACTTC.

In regard to this clonotype: Here the CDR3 omits its conserved ending phenylalanine or tryptophan, so a read error is the likely source. The chain combines TRBV11-1 with TRBJ2-7, with D perhaps TRBD1 or TRBD2 (6 bases each). The CDR3 is made up of 16 amino acids. Germline CDR1 and CDR2: SGHAT and FQDESV (reference sequence). In DNA, the CDR3 is TGTGTCAGCAGCTTAGGGGGGACCGTCGGGAGATACGAGCAGTACTTA. It codes for CVSSLGGTVGRYEQYL.

This clonotype was counted between two and nine times. A much larger clone differs by one base, so this may be a read error. V and J are TRBV29-1 and TRBJ1-1; 7 bases align to TRBD1. The V and J ends lost 6 bases and 5 bases, in that order; junction bases with no gene match: 6. Germline V gene lookup returns CDR1 SQVTM and CDR2 ANQGSEA. This CDR3 is built from 12 residues. The CDR3 protein is CSVDREGTEAFF. In DNA form, the CDR3 reads TGCAGCGTCGACAGGGAGGGAACTGAAGCTTTCTTT. The full variable domain, its missing parts supplied by reference TRBV29-1 and TRBJ1-1, is SAVISQKPSRDICQRGTSLTIQCQVDSQVTMMFWYRQQPGQSLTLIATANQGSEATYESGFVIDKFPISRPNLTFSTLTVSNMSPEDSSIYLCSVDREGTEAFFGQGTRLTVV.

In regard to this clonotype: Germline is not matched at one junction end, which may reflect a read error. The chain uses TRBV5-1 and TRBJ2-2; 13 bases are shared with TRBD2. This CDR3 contains 18 residues. Germline lookup yields CDR1 SGHRS and CDR2 YFSETQ. CDR3 sequence (DNA): TGCGCCAGCAGCATCGGACTAGCGGGGGTAACGAACACCGGGGAGCTGGTTTTT. It yields the protein CASSIGLAGVTNTGELVF.

A word on this clonotype: Being one base from a much bigger clone, this may be a read error. The chain recombines TRBV12-3 or TRBV12-4 with TRBJ2-7, with TRBD2 matching 9 bases. The CDR3 spans 12 residues. CDR3: CVAGGDDYEQYF. As DNA, the CDR3 is TGTGTCGCGGGGGGGGACGACTACGAGCAGTACTTC.

Comments on this clonotype: A read error is likely, as this CDR3 ends without the conserved phenylalanine or tryptophan. The rearrangement links TRBV6-5 to TRBJ2-7; TRBD2 is a possible D gene (7 bases). The CDR3 runs 15 residues. Germline CDR1 and CDR2: MNHEY and SVGAGI. The CDR3 is CVSRRLLAQGGEQYL. The CDR3 DNA reads TGTGTCAGCAGACGACTACTAGCGCAAGGGGGCGAGCAGTACTTA.

This clonotype was found many times. The genes are TRBV29-1 and TRBJ1-5, with a possible D match to TRBD1 (6 bases). The CDR3 totals 15 residues. With 6 bases removed from V and 2 bases from J, the gap between germline ends came to 17 bases. In germline, CDR1 is SQVTM, CDR2 ANQGSEA. The CDR3 spells CSVGGAGAGNQPQHF. CDR3 coding DNA: TGCAGCGTCGGGGGGGCGGGGGCCGGCAATCAGCCCCAGCATTTT.

The chain is built from TRBV30 and TRBJ2-2, with D hard to call. CDR1 is GTSNPN, CDR2 SVGIG, per germline (reference sequence). V was shortened by 0 bases and J by 7 bases, with 9 bases between the two germline ends. The CDR3 has 13 residues. Here the CDR3 reads CAWSVMRIGELFF. CDR3 bases: TGTGCCTGGAGTGTAATGAGGATCGGGGAGCTGTTTTTT.